This T cell receptor beta chain comes out of a study of identical twins. Each donor (without exception) was a healthy Caucasian. This clonotype was picked up a small number of times. Its antigen is still unknown. The V gene end was trimmed by 0 bases and the J gene end by 2 bases; junction bases not matched to a gene: 4. The CDR3 extends over 17 amino acids. Germline values: CDR1 LGHNA, CDR2 YSLEER. Findings and caveats of the study: There were fewer insertions in abundant cord blood beta clonotypes, but memory repertoires showed no such pattern. Conclusions were drawn cross-sectionally by statistical analysis, without following the same donors.

The cDNA had a unique molecular identifier and a template-switch universal primer site. Via MiXCR, TCRdb re-called the 5' RACE reads, giving one row per CDR3 protein. The sample has approximately 620,000 distinct CDR3 sequences, under 9% seen once. The same specimen was also included in a second study, on yellow fever vaccine responses in identical twins.

The gene calls are TRBV4-3 and TRBJ2-2, with 9 nucleotides matching TRBD1. The sequenced sample was PBMCs. This TCR was recovered from a woman aged 18-29 years in good health. The CDR3 region has the DNA TGCGCCAGCAGCCAAGAACCACAGGGGGCTAACACCGGGGAGCTGTTTTTT. It codes for CASSQEPQGANTGELFF.